Below, one T cell receptor beta chain is given with its context. Its antigen is unknown. Base qualities are not at hand, and no much larger clone is one base apart. The donors were some 36 Caucasian individuals from Russia, aged roughly 6 to 90 years, who were systemically healthy. About 9.8 milliliters of peripheral blood were drawn from each donor into EDTA-treated Vacutainer tubes. PBMCs were isolated by Ficoll-Paque density-gradient centrifugation, with at least 7 million obtained per sample. Trizol reagent was used to extract total RNA from the PBMCs, yielding at least 6 micrograms per sample. For every donor, flow cytometry on a PBMC aliquot measured the percentage of naive CD45RAhigh/CD27high T cells. This sample was included in a study of blood T cells in healthy people across ages (dated by TCRdb to 2013 to 2016). As for the study more broadly: In model experiments, template switching captured about one uniquely barcoded TCR beta cDNA molecule for every two T cells. Age-related changes in TCR beta repertoire diversity were measured in the study by deep sequencing normalized with unique cDNA molecular identifiers. Four age groups were formed from the donors: young (average roughly 16 years), middle-aged (approximately 40), aged (about 68) and long-lived (more than 75). Donors of different ages were randomly distributed across sequencing lanes to avoid experimental bias. Using the same blood draw, the study looked at two additional independent replicas of 1 million unique cDNA reads for two donors, one aged 18 to 30 and the other aged 80 or older. Study-wide findings and limitations: Conclusive comparison of naive and antigen-experienced compartments was prevented by the profiling of bulk unsorted PBMCs. The CMV infection status of donors was not known, potentially confounding age-related changes in expanded clonotypes. There was a strong correlation between observed TCR beta diversity and the percentage of naive T cells measured by flow cytometry. Compared with the aged group, the long-lived group had more naive CD4+ T cells, fewer expanded clones and increased TCR diversity, a pattern suggesting age selection. As age increased, observed TCR beta diversity per million T cells dropped in a roughly linear way, and a significant reduction was already evident by age 40. Total diversity estimates from one million sequenced T cells were considered lower bounds and underestimates.

To prepare the library, 5' RACE was applied. Sequencer: Illumina HiSeq 2500. The second PCR ran for roughly 6 to 11 cycles and used a J-beta primer mix along with a sample-barcoded 5' primer. A unique molecular identifier was introduced onto each TCR beta cDNA molecule by a template-switch 5' adaptor carrying 12 random nucleotides. Each sample yielded at least 2.5 million CDR3-containing paired-end reads. All of the RNA was converted into first-strand cDNA using the Mint cDNA synthesis kit, with a TRBC-specific oligonucleotide serving as the primer. After uracil-DNA glycosylase treatment, a first 18-cycle PCR used universal primers M1SS and BC2_uni_R on all cDNA. For the original study's pipeline: Normalization of each sample was performed by random selection of 1 million high-quality reads, each carrying a distinct molecular identifier. Reads with shared molecular identifiers were discarded instead of being binned into consensus sequences. CDR3 identification, clonotype clustering and error correction used MiTCR with a Q25 quality threshold and the strictest error-elimination algorithm. Lower-bound total TCR beta diversity was estimated with a nonparametric unseen species model using Euler transformation. TCRdb itself trimmed the public reads at Q25 with fastp, ran MiXCR and retained productive beta chains. Duplicate CDR3 protein sequences are folded into a single record with the most common DNA and genes. The V and J calls follow TCRdb's processing rather than the paper's. The sample table shows hundreds of thousands of distinct CDR3 sequences, and approximately 67% are seen once. Together, the top ten hold about a quarter of the sample.

The TCR originated in a man younger than 45 in good health. The specimen was blood.

In nucleotides, the sequence is TGTGCCAGCAGCCCAGGGAGACTAGCCCTCACAGATACGCAGTATTTT. The translation is CASSPGRLALTDTQYF. The chain couples TRBV4-2 to TRBJ2-3, with 7 bases in between that match TRBD2. As encoded in the germline V gene, CDR1 is LGHNA while CDR2 is YNFKEQ. The CDR3 starts with the cysteine, ends with the phenylalanine, and has 16 residues. Only the CDR3 DNA is retained, 48 bases long and in frame from the first base. The germline V and J ends show losses of 4 bases and 2 bases respectively, and no gene match explains 9 bases of the junction.